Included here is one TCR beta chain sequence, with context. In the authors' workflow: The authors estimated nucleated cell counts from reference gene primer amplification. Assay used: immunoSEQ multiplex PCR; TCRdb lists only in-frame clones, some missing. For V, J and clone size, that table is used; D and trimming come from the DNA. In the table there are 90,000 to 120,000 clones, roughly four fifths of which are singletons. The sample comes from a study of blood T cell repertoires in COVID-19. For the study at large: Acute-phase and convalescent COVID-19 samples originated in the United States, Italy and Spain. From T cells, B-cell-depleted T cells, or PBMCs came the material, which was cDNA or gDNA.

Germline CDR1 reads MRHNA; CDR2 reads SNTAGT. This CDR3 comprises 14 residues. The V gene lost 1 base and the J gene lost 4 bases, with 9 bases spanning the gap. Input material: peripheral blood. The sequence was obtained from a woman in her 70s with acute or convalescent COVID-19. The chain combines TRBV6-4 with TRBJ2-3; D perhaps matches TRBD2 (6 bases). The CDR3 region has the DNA TGTGCCAGCAGTGACTGGGGAGGCTCAGATACGCAGTATTTT. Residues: CASSDWGGSDTQYF.